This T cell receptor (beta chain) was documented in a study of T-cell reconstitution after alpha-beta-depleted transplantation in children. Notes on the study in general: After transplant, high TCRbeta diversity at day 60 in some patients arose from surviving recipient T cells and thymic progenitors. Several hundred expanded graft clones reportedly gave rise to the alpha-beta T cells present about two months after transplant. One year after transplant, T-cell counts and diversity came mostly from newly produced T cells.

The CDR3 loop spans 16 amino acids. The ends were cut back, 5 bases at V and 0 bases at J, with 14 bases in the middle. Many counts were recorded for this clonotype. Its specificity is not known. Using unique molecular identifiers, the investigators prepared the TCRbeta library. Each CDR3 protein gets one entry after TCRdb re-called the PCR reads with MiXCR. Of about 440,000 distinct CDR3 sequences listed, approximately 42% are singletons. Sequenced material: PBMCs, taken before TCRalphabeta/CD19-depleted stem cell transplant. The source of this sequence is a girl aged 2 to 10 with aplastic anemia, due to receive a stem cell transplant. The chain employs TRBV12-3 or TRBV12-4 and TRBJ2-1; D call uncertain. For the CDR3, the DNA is TGTGCCAGCAGTCCTCAGCCCTTAAGCTCCTACAATGAGCAGTTCTTC. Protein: CASSPQPLSSYNEQFF.